This TCR beta chain was observed in a study of breast tumors, draining lymph nodes, adjacent tissues. General study points: Tumor TCR diversity was below lymph nodes but above nontumor tissue. Data fit most tumor T cells coming from lymph node, expanding in tumor.

Axillary draining lymph nodes of breast cancer patients supplied the node samples. TCRdb re-called the multiplex PCR reads through MiXCR, storing one row per CDR3 protein. The sample has around 110,000 distinct CDR3 sequences, more than 25% seen once. V was pared by 5 bases and J by 6 bases, with 13 bases between. The CDR3 length is 13 residues. Germline-derived CDR1 and CDR2 are MNHEY and SVGAGI. This clonotype was picked up many times. As yet, its antigen is unknown. The clonotype originates from a female donor with breast cancer. Some clones in this sample may be carry-over from other donors' samples. The chain links TRBV6-5 to TRBJ2-5, with D maybe TRBD1 (6 bases). The sample taken for sequencing was axillary lymph node tissue. CDR3 nucleotides: TGTGCCAGCAGTACCAAAGGGGGAAAGACCCAGTACTTC. This encodes CASSTKGGKTQYF.